Presented here are 6 T cell receptor beta chains from one specimen sequenced in a study of blood T cell repertoires in COVID-19. TCRdb keeps only in-frame clones here, not all; method: immunoSEQ multiplex PCR. The sample has over 110,000 clones, about 91% seen once; the top ten hold 25% to 35%. The source material was peripheral blood. All receptors derive from a human donor in a cohort sampled during active COVID-19.

The chain uses TRBV18 and TRBJ1-2, with D possibly TRBD1 on 6 matching bases. CDR3 size: 12 residues. The germline V gene encodes CDR1 KGHSH and CDR2 LQKENI. Trimming removed 3 bases at V and 13 bases at J, with 15 bases between. The CDR3 bases are TGTGCCAGCTCACCGGGCGGGGGCATACTCACCTTC. This gives the protein CASSPGGGILTF.

In its sample, this clone was seen a few times. The rearrangement links TRBV6-2 or TRBV6-3 to TRBJ2-7; 12 bases align to TRBD2. The CDR3 is 18 amino acids. V lost 2 bases to trimming and J lost 0 bases; unmatched junction nucleotides: 8. Germline loops: CDR1 MNHEY, CDR2 SVGEGT. CDR3 sequence (DNA): TGTGCCAGCAGTTACGAACTAGCGGGGGGCTTGGTCTCCTACGAGCAGTACTTC. It specifies CASSYELAGGLVSYEQYF.

The chain uses TRBV29-1 and TRBJ2-1; D uncertain. The germline V gene has CDR1 SQVTM and CDR2 ANQGSEA. V gave up 8 bases and J gave up 0 bases, with 14 bases separating them. This CDR3 spans 14 amino acids. Written as DNA, the CDR3 is TGCAGCTTTGCTAGTCCCTACTCCTACAATGAGCAGTTCTTC. This codes for CSFASPYSYNEQFF.

This chain links TRBV5-1 with TRBJ1-1; no clear D. With 4 bases removed from V and 4 bases from J, the gap between germline ends came to 14 bases. In germline, CDR1 is SGHRS, CDR2 YFSETQ. The CDR3 has 14 residues. The CDR3 here is CASSPRGGSTEAFF. The CDR3 nucleotides are TGCGCCAGCAGCCCCCGGGGAGGGAGCACTGAAGCTTTCTTT.

With respect to this clone: The sample contains more than one DNA sequence encoding this CDR3. The genes are TRBV5-1 and TRBJ1-1; tentative D call: TRBD1 (6 bases). Germline V gives CDR1 SGHRS, CDR2 YFSETQ. V lost 3 bases, J lost 0 bases, and 9 bases lay in between. The CDR3 has 14 amino acids. The CDR3 DNA is TGCGCCAGCAGCTCCGGACAGTTGAACACTGAAGCTTTCTTT. This sequence encodes CASSSGQLNTEAFF.

The rearrangement uses TRBV6-5 and TRBJ1-4, with D perhaps matching TRBD1 (5 bases). The CDR3 has 14 residues. Between the trimmed V and J ends, which lost 0 bases and 8 bases, there was a span of 10 bases. Looked up from germline, CDR1 is MNHEY and CDR2 is SVGAGI. The CDR3 nucleotides read TGTGCCAGCAGTTACTCGTGGCAGGGCGAAAAACTGTTTTTT. It specifies CASSYSWQGEKLFF.